The 17 T cell receptor beta chains given below trace back to one sample, sequenced in a study of CD8 T cells in Susac syndrome (dated by TCRdb to about 2019). Library creation used the immunoSEQ multiplex PCR assay. RNA was extracted with the RNeasy kit and about 0.5 to 1 ug was reverse transcribed using random hexamers. TCRdb reworked the public reads: Q25 trimming with fastp, MiXCR clone assembly, productive beta chains retained. Identical CDR3 proteins give one entry, which carries the most common genes and DNA. The sample table contains about 50,000 distinct CDR3 sequences; only one count was recorded for 85% to 95% of them. The ten largest clones capture approximately 0.49% of the sample. Material for sequencing was CD8+ T cells from PBMCs. The source of these receptors is a human donor with multiple sclerosis.

V usage is TRBV13 and J usage is TRBJ2-7; a weak D match, TRBD2 (5 bases). The CDR3 has 18 residues. V dropped 5 bases and J dropped 2 bases, with 25 bases sitting between them. Germline V lookup: CDR1 PRHDT, CDR2 FYEKMQ (reference sequence). CDR3 DNA sequence: TGTGCCAGCAGCCCCGAGGGTAGAAAAGGTTCCAAAACCTACGAGCAGTACTTC. Residues: CASSPEGRKGSKTYEQYF.

The V call is TRBV7-9, the J call TRBJ2-7; D is unclear. Germline loops: CDR1 SEHNR, CDR2 FQNEAQ (reference sequence). The CDR3 is made up of 14 amino acids. Trimming took 3 bases from V and 4 from J, leaving 13 bases between them. Here the CDR3 DNA reads TGTGCCAGCAGCTTCGTCGGCGCGAGATACGAGCAGTACTTC. Amino acid sequence: CASSFVGARYEQYF.

This chain uses TRBV9 with TRBJ2-7; TRBD2 aligns across 7 bases. This CDR3 comprises 14 residues. Per germline, CDR1 SGDLS and CDR2 YYNGEE. Trimming at V came to 4 bases and at J to 0 bases, leaving 4 bases not matched to a gene. The DNA of the CDR3 is TGTGCCAGCAGCACCCGGGGGGACTCCTACGAGCAGTACTTC. Its protein is CASSTRGDSYEQYF.

The rearrangement uses TRBV5-4 and TRBJ1-1, with unresolved D. Trimming took 0 bases from V and 4 from J, leaving 10 bases between them. The CDR3 length is 14 residues. Looked up from germline, CDR1 is SGHNT and CDR2 is YYREEE (reference sequence). CDR3 nucleotide sequence: TGTGCCAGCAGCTTGGGTAGGGTAGGCACTGAAGCTTTCTTT. Its protein product is CASSLGRVGTEAFF.

This rearrangement joins TRBV2 to TRBJ2-1; a possible D gene is TRBD1 (5 bases). There are 12 residues in the CDR3. V lost 7 bases to trimming and J lost 13 bases, with 17 bases between them. From germline, CDR1 is SNHLY and CDR2 FYNNEI. CDR3 nucleotides: TGTGCCAGCACCCCCTCAGGGTTACAACAGTTCTTC. Amino acids: CASTPSGLQQFF. The whole variable domain, remainder taken from reference TRBV2 and TRBJ2-1, is EPEVTQTPSHQVTQMGQEVILRCVPISNHLYFYWYRQILGQKVEFLVSFYNNEISEKSEIFDDQFSVERPDGSNFTLKIRSTKLEDSAMYFCASTPSGLQQFFGPGTRLTVL.

V gene TRBV6-6 combines with J gene TRBJ2-4; D is unclear. The V gene lost 8 bases and the J gene lost 1 base, with 9 bases spanning the gap. The CDR3 is made up of 13 amino acids. Germline CDR1 MNHNY, CDR2 SVGAGI (reference sequence). The CDR3 DNA reads TGTGCCAGCCTTAATGGGGCCAAAAACATTCAGTACTTC. Its translation: CASLNGAKNIQYF.

The V call is TRBV5-6, the J call TRBJ1-1; D gene unclear. The CDR3 length is 14 residues. Trimming cost V 0 bases and J 2 bases, with 8 bases left between them. Germline CDR1 and CDR2: SGHDT and YYEEEE. CDR3 in DNA: TGTGCCAGCAGCTTGGTGGCGGCCAACACTGAAGCTTTCTTT. This encodes CASSLVAANTEAFF.

The CDR3 region is CASKGGGELRADTQYF. Here the CDR3 DNA reads TGTGCCAGCAAAGGAGGAGGGGAACTGCGGGCAGATACGCAGTATTTT. The chain carries TRBV6-2 or TRBV6-3 and TRBJ2-3; D might be TRBD2 (6 bases). Germline V gene sequence: CDR1 MNHEY, CDR2 SVGEGT. Between the trimmed V and J ends, which lost 7 bases and 4 bases, there was a span of 21 bases. The length of the CDR3 is 16 residues.

CDR3 sequence: CASNIGGPSTDTQYF. The DNA for the CDR3 is TGTGCCAGCAACATTGGGGGCCCTAGCACAGATACGCAGTATTTT. The genes are TRBV12-3 or TRBV12-4 and TRBJ2-3, with D perhaps TRBD1 (6 bases). This CDR3 has 15 residues. V was shortened by 7 bases and J by 0 bases, with 14 bases between the two germline ends.

The V gene is TRBV20-1, the J gene TRBJ2-1; D not certain. The CDR3 covers 11 residues. CDR1 is DFQATT and CDR2 is SNEGSKA in the germline V gene (reference sequence). Trimming took off 3 bases at V and 3 bases at J, with 3 bases between the two ends. CDR3 sequence reads: CSARIYNEQFF. The CDR3 nucleotides are TGCAGTGCTAGGATCTACAATGAGCAGTTCTTC.

The chain combines TRBV7-9 with TRBJ2-5; D is unclear. CDR3 size: 13 residues. V lost 5 bases and J lost 5, with 12 bases in between. Per the germline V gene, CDR1 is SEHNR and CDR2 is FQNEAQ (reference sequence). The CDR3 spells CASSLSQSETQYF. CDR3 coding DNA: TGTGCCAGCAGCCTAAGTCAGAGCGAGACCCAGTACTTC.

The chain is built from TRBV13 and TRBJ1-5, with D hard to call. V was clipped by 5 bases and J by 11 bases, with 16 bases between them. Germline V gene lookup returns CDR1 PRHDT and CDR2 FYEKMQ (reference sequence). The CDR3 length is 13 residues. CDR3 sequence reads: CASSAGVVKSQHF. CDR3 nucleotide sequence: TGTGCCAGCAGCGCTGGTGTGGTAAAGTCCCAGCATTTT.

The V call is TRBV2, the J call TRBJ2-1; D unclear. V lost 6 bases, J lost 1 base, and 13 bases lay in between. The germline V gene has CDR1 SNHLY and CDR2 FYNNEI. The CDR3 spans 15 residues. CDR3 loop: CASSYAKSSYNEQFF. CDR3 sequence (DNA): TGTGCCAGCAGCTACGCTAAGAGTTCCTACAATGAGCAGTTCTTC.

CDR3 sequence reads: CASSLYYSGGAAYEQYF. The CDR3 DNA follows: TGTGCCAGCAGCCTCTACTATAGCGGGGGGGCGGCCTACGAGCAGTACTTC. This chain connects TRBV7-2 to TRBJ2-7, with 11 bases fitting TRBD2. The junction had 11 bases not matched to a gene; V was cut back by 5 bases and J by 2 bases. This CDR3 has 17 amino acids. Per germline, CDR1 SGHTA and CDR2 FQGNSA.

CDR3 residues: CASSWVLSDTQYF. CDR3 in DNA: TGTGCCAGCAGCTGGGTCCTATCAGATACGCAGTATTTT. This chain links TRBV7-3 with TRBJ2-3; D remains ambiguous. This CDR3 comprises 13 residues. Looked up from germline, CDR1 is SGHTA and CDR2 is FQGTGA. Trimming removed 4 bases from V and 4 bases from J, with 9 bases in between.

The chain employs TRBV5-1 and TRBJ2-2; D may match TRBD1 or TRBD2 (5 bases each). The CDR3 has 15 residues. Germline values: CDR1 SGHRS, CDR2 YFSETQ. Trimming removed 0 bases at V and 6 bases at J, with 12 bases between. The CDR3 spells CASSLGQGEAGELFF. DNA of the CDR3: TGCGCCAGCAGCTTGGGGCAGGGAGAGGCCGGGGAGCTGTTTTTT.

Only one count was recorded for this clonotype. The chain recombines TRBV12-3 or TRBV12-4 with TRBJ1-1, with TRBD1 matching 10 bases. This CDR3 has 14 amino acids. J gave up 7 bases and V 5 bases, and 7 bases lay outside the gene matches. The CDR3 reads CASSNSGQGSEAFF. The CDR3 nucleotides read TGTGCCAGCAGTAACTCGGGACAGGGGAGTGAAGCTTTCTTT.